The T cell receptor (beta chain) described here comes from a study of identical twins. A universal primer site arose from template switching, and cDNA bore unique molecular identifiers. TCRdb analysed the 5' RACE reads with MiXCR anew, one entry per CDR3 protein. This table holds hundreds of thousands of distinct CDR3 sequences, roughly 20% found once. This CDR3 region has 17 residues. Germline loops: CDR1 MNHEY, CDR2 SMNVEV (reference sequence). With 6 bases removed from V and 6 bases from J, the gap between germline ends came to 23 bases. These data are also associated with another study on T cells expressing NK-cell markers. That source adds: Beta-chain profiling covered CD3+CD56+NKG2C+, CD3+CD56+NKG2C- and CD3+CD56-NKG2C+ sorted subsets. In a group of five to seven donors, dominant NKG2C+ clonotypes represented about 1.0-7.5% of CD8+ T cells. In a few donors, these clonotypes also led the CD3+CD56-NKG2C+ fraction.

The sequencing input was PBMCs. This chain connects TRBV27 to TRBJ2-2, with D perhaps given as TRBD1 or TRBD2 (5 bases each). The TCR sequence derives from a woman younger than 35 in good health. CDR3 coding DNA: TGTGCCAGCAGGCCCTGGGGGAGAGGCATTAAGGCCGGGGAGCTGTTTTTT. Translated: CASRPWGRGIKAGELFF.